This T cell receptor (beta chain) appears in the sequencing data of a study of control samples from healthy donors and cancer patients. Generated by immunoSEQ multiplex PCR, the TCRdb table keeps only in-frame clones and is missing some. The sample lists roughly 100,000 clones, roughly 88% seen once, with 13% to 15% in the top ten. The length of the CDR3 is 14 residues. Trimming removed 6 bases at V and 0 bases at J, with 12 bases between. Germline V gene lookup returns CDR1 MNHEY and CDR2 SMNVEV (reference sequence). The sequenced sample was blood. This receptor was taken from a man between 25 and 39 years old in good health. The rearrangement uses TRBV27 and TRBJ2-7; D ambiguous. CDR3 nucleotides: TGTGCCAGCAGGTCCGGTGGTGGCTCCTACGAGCAGTACTTC. Its protein product is CASRSGGGSYEQYF.